The next 29 T cell receptor beta chains were all read from a single sample in a study of shared clonotypes between healthy human individuals. Here immunoSEQ multiplex PCR was the method, and the copy in TCRdb shows in-frame clones only, minus some. The sample lists over 950,000 clones, around 77% occurring once. Sequenced material: memory CD4+ T cells from PBMCs. Subset here: CD45RA-negative fraction. The receptor set was obtained from a man younger than 35 in good health. Some clones in this sample may be carry-over from other donors' samples.

The rearrangement uses TRBV28 and TRBJ2-3; D is unclear. Per germline, CDR1 MDHEN and CDR2 SYDVKM. This CDR3 has 17 residues. Trimming stripped 10 bases from V and 2 bases from J, with 25 bases between. The chain's CDR3 is CATFAPGGFGVTDTQYF. The CDR3 nucleotides read TGTGCCACCTTCGCCCCGGGCGGATTTGGGGTCACAGATACGCAGTATTTT.

The V call is TRBV9, the J call TRBJ2-3; 9 positions match TRBD2. Looked up from germline, CDR1 is SGDLS and CDR2 is YYNGEE. J was trimmed by 1 base and V by 4 bases; bases with no gene match: 4. The CDR3 spans 15 residues. DNA for the CDR3: TGTGCCAGCAGCCGACTAGCGGTCCGCACAGATACGCAGTATTTT. The encoded protein is CASSRLAVRTDTQYF.

The rearrangement links TRBV2 to TRBJ2-1; D is unresolved. There are 15 residues in the CDR3. V was clipped by 4 bases and J by 2 bases, with 12 bases between them. In germline, CDR1 is SNHLY, CDR2 FYNNEI. The CDR3: CASSVGQPPYNEQFF. Written as DNA, the CDR3 is TGTGCCAGCAGTGTTGGTCAGCCACCCTACAATGAGCAGTTCTTC.

Comments on this clone: Given a much more abundant clone one base away, this may be a read error. This chain joins TRBV11-2 and TRBJ1-1; no clear D gene. This CDR3 has 13 amino acids. Deletions cut 3 bases from V and 1 base from J, with 6 bases between. Germline values: CDR1 SGHAT, CDR2 FQNNGV. The CDR3 spells CASSFDKNTEAFF. The CDR3 DNA sequence: TGTGCCAGCAGCTTTGACAAGAACACTGAAGCTTTCTTT.

This clone was seen only a few times. The CDR3 DNA is TGTGCCTGGACGAGCCGAGGGATCTCCTACGAGCAGTACTTC. Translation: CAWTSRGISYEQYF. The rearrangement links TRBV30 to TRBJ2-7; D is perhaps TRBD2 (5 bases). CDR3 length equals 14 residues. Trimming left V 4 bases short and J 0 bases short, with 13 bases between. CDR1 is GTSNPN, CDR2 SVGIG, per germline (reference sequence).

In regard to this clone: This could be a read error, since a much larger clone is one nucleotide away. Other DNA sequences in the same sample also yield this CDR3. The CDR3 DNA reads TGTGCCAGCAGCCAAGAGGAGACCCAGTACTTC. Its protein is CASSQEETQYF. The chain links TRBV4-2 to TRBJ2-5; D remains ambiguous. V was clipped by 0 bases and J by 5 bases, with 1 base between them. CDR1 and CDR2 (germline): LGHNA, YNFKEQ. The CDR3 length is 11 residues.

V and J are TRBV2 and TRBJ2-7; D perhaps matches TRBD2 (5 bases). This CDR3 is built from 11 residues. Germline CDR1 SNHLY, CDR2 FYNNEI. Trimming stripped 10 bases from V and 5 bases from J, with 12 bases between. As DNA, the CDR3 is TGTGCCACCGGGGTTTTCAACGAGCAGTACTTC. Residues: CATGVFNEQYF.

V and J are TRBV5-6 and TRBJ2-6; D unclear. Germline values: CDR1 SGHDT, CDR2 YYEEEE. The CDR3 spans 13 residues. V shed 7 bases and J shed 7 bases, with 12 bases lying between them. The CDR3: CASWLWGANVLTF. The CDR3 region has the DNA TGTGCCAGCTGGCTCTGGGGTGCCAACGTCCTGACTTTC.

Notes on this clone: Other DNA sequences in the sample encode the same CDR3. The chain couples TRBV7-9 to TRBJ2-5; D is unresolved. CDR1 and CDR2 (germline): SEHNR, FQNEAQ (reference sequence). CDR3 length: 11 residues. Trimming shortened V by 4 bases and J by 4 bases, and 4 bases separated the two germline ends. The CDR3 spells CASSSGETQYF. DNA of the CDR3: TGTGCCAGCAGCTCTGGAGAGACCCAGTACTTC.

The gene calls are TRBV5-4 and TRBJ2-3; 10 bases align to TRBD2. V shed 5 bases and J 0 bases; nucleotides not matched to a gene: 3. Germline CDR1 is SGHNT and CDR2 is YYREEE (reference sequence). CDR3 length: 15 residues. The CDR3 DNA sequence: TGTGCCAGCAGAGTGACTAGCGGGAGCACAGATACGCAGTATTTT. Protein sequence: CASRVTSGSTDTQYF.

This clone was detected a few times. V is TRBV4-3 and J is TRBJ2-5, with 12 bases matching TRBD2. CDR1 is LGHNA and CDR2 is YSLEER in the germline V gene. J was trimmed by 4 bases and V by 1 base; bases with no gene match: 7. This CDR3 contains 17 residues. The CDR3 spells CASSQVTSGSGGETQYF. The CDR3, as DNA: TGCGCCAGCAGCCAAGTGACTAGCGGGAGCGGGGGAGAGACCCAGTACTTC.

DNA for the CDR3: TGTGCCAGTATCCAGGGGATGAACACTGAAGCTTTCTTT. Translated: CASIQGMNTEAFF. The genes are TRBV19 and TRBJ1-1; TRBD1 might be the D (6 bases). V lost 7 bases and J lost 0, with 9 bases in between. Germline CDR1 and CDR2: LNHDA and SQIVND (reference sequence). The CDR3 runs 13 residues.

This chain connects TRBV18 to TRBJ2-5, with D possibly being TRBD2 (5 bases). Trimming left V 2 bases short and J 5 bases short, with 15 bases between. This CDR3 is 15 amino acids long. Germline V CDR1 and CDR2: KGHSH, LQKENI. Written as DNA, the CDR3 is TGTGCCAGCTCACCAAGTCCGACTCGAGGGGAGACCCAGTACTTC. Amino acid sequence: CASSPSPTRGETQYF.

The chain is built from TRBV18 and TRBJ2-7; 11 nucleotides align to TRBD2. Per germline, CDR1 KGHSH and CDR2 LQKENI. The CDR3 runs to 13 residues. J was trimmed by 3 bases and V by 6 bases; bases with no gene match: 1. CDR3 coding DNA: TGTGCCAGCTCCGGGACTAGCGGCTACGAGCAGTACTTC. Protein product: CASSGTSGYEQYF.

Many counts were recorded for this clone. The chain combines TRBV5-3 with TRBJ1-6; D is ambiguous. TRBV5-3 is known as an ORF, though its function is uncertain. Trimming removed 2 bases from V and 12 bases from J, with 6 bases in between. The CDR3 is 11 amino acids. The CDR3 nucleotides are TGTGCCAGAAGCTTCTGGAGACCCCTCCACTTT. Translation gives CARSFWRPLHF.

CDR3 loop: CASSQAHGGNEKLFF. Written as DNA, the CDR3 is TGTGCCAGCAGCCAAGCGCACGGGGGCAATGAAAAACTGTTTTTT. The V and J genes are TRBV4-2 and TRBJ1-4; D is perhaps TRBD1 (6 bases). CDR3 length: 15 amino acids. Germline V gives CDR1 LGHNA, CDR2 YNFKEQ. Trimming removed 1 base at V and 5 bases at J, with 11 bases between.

Points on this clone: The sample holds other DNA sequences that translate to the same CDR3. The rearrangement uses TRBV7-8 and TRBJ1-1; D is ambiguous. CDR1 and CDR2 (germline): SGHVS, FQNEAQ. There are 13 residues in the CDR3. V lost 1 base to trimming and J lost 3 bases, with 6 bases between them. In DNA, the CDR3 is TGTGCCAGCAGCTTAGTAAGGGACACTGAAGCTTTCTTT. Protein: CASSLVRDTEAFF.

This sequence joins TRBV28 and TRBJ1-4, with D possibly matching TRBD1 (6 bases). Looked up from germline, CDR1 is MDHEN and CDR2 is SYDVKM. The CDR3 sequence is 13 residues long. Trimming stripped 6 bases from V and 7 bases from J, with 12 bases between. The CDR3 loop reads CASRKPGAEKLFF. CDR3 nucleotide sequence: TGTGCCAGCAGGAAGCCGGGGGCTGAAAAACTGTTTTTT.

The gene calls are TRBV7-6 and TRBJ2-1; a weak D match, TRBD1 (6 bases). The CDR3 loop spans 14 amino acids. Germline CDR1 SGHVS, CDR2 FNYEAQ. V was shortened by 2 bases and J by 4 bases, with 9 bases between the two germline ends. CDR3 protein: CASSLKGEYNEQFF. DNA for the CDR3: TGTGCCAGCAGCTTAAAGGGGGAGTACAATGAGCAGTTCTTC.

The genes are TRBV7-7 and TRBJ2-7, with a tentative D call TRBD1 (6 bases). Germline-derived CDR1 and CDR2 are SSHAT and FNYEAQ (reference sequence). This CDR3 has 13 amino acids. Trimming took 1 base from V and 6 from J, leaving 10 bases between them. The CDR3 DNA reads TGTGCCAGCAGCTTAGAACTACAGGGCGAGCAGTACTTC. Translating gives CASSLELQGEQYF.

The V and J genes are TRBV6-1 and TRBJ1-5; the match to TRBD1 covers 7 bases. The germline V gene has CDR1 MNHNS and CDR2 SASEGT. The CDR3 has 14 residues. V was pared by 6 bases and J by 7 bases, with 9 bases of the junction left unmatched. CDR3 coding DNA: TGTGCCAGCAGGGAACTTAGGGGGCCACAGCCCCAGCATTTT. Its translation: CASRELRGPQPQHF.

CDR3 nucleotide sequence: TGCGCCAGCAGCTTGGACGGGAGGGCAGACGGGGAGCTGTTTTTT. Its translation is CASSLDGRADGELFF. V usage is TRBV5-1 and J usage is TRBJ2-2; 8 nucleotides line up with TRBD2. CDR1 is SGHRS, CDR2 YFSETQ, per germline. Trimming removed 0 bases from V and 7 bases from J; junction bases left unmatched: 5. The length of the CDR3 is 15 residues.

The chain combines TRBV28 with TRBJ1-2; D remains ambiguous. The germline V gene has CDR1 MDHEN and CDR2 SYDVKM. Trimming shortened V by 5 bases and J by 7 bases, and 5 bases separated the two germline ends. This CDR3 has 10 residues. The CDR3 spells CASSHLGYTF. The CDR3 coding sequence is TGTGCCAGCAGTCATCTTGGCTACACCTTC.

The chain employs TRBV27 and TRBJ2-7, with TRBD2 identical over 7 bases. CDR3 length equals 17 residues. V shed 2 bases, J shed 6 bases, and the junction held 16 bases outside the gene matches. Per the germline V gene, CDR1 is MNHEY and CDR2 is SMNVEV (reference sequence). The CDR3 DNA is TGTGCCAGCAGTTTAATTTTTACGAACCGCGGGAGTCTCGAGCAGTACTTC. This translates into CASSLIFTNRGSLEQYF.

The genes are TRBV6-5 and TRBJ2-7, with 7 bases lining up with TRBD1. Losses at the gene ends were 2 bases for V and 3 bases for J; bases not matched to a gene: 7. Germline V gene lookup returns CDR1 MNHEY and CDR2 SVGAGI. The CDR3 is made up of 15 amino acids. Written as DNA, the CDR3 is TGTGCCAGCAGTTACGCCACAGGGGTAAACTACGAGCAGTACTTC. As protein: CASSYATGVNYEQYF.

About this clone itself: This sample includes further DNA sequences coding for the same CDR3. The chain carries TRBV6-5 and TRBJ2-7, with D hard to call. V was clipped by 2 bases and J by 6 bases, with 5 bases between them. This CDR3 is 11 amino acids long. Germline V lookup: CDR1 MNHEY, CDR2 SVGAGI. The CDR3 coding sequence is TGTGCCAGCAGTTACAGTGGCGAGCAGTACTTC. Its protein product is CASSYSGEQYF.

V gene TRBV27 combines with J gene TRBJ1-5; 8 bases are a match to TRBD1. V dropped 6 bases and J dropped 2; count of bases not matched to a gene: 9. Germline V gene data show CDR1 as MNHEY and CDR2 as SMNVEV (reference sequence). The length of the CDR3 is 16 residues. The CDR3 loop reads CASRRAGGWGNQPQHF. DNA for the CDR3: TGTGCCAGCAGGAGAGCAGGGGGCTGGGGCAATCAGCCCCAGCATTTT.

The chain recombines TRBV7-2 with TRBJ1-5; the D gene is possibly TRBD1 (5 bases). V was cut by 3 bases and J by 5 bases, with 8 bases left in between. This CDR3 is 13 amino acids long. Germline V gene lookup returns CDR1 SGHTA and CDR2 FQGNSA. The CDR3 nucleotides read TGTGCCAGCAGCTTTACAGGTTATCAGCCCCAGCATTTT. It is translated as CASSFTGYQPQHF.

This chain links TRBV29-1 with TRBJ2-7, with 10 bases matching TRBD2. The V gene end was trimmed by 7 bases and the J gene end by 4 bases; junction bases not matched to a gene: 7. The CDR3 is made up of 13 amino acids. CDR1 SQVTM and CDR2 ANQGSEA come from the germline V gene. CDR3: CSAILAGRYEQYF. CDR3 DNA: TGCAGCGCCATACTAGCGGGGCGGTACGAGCAGTACTTC.